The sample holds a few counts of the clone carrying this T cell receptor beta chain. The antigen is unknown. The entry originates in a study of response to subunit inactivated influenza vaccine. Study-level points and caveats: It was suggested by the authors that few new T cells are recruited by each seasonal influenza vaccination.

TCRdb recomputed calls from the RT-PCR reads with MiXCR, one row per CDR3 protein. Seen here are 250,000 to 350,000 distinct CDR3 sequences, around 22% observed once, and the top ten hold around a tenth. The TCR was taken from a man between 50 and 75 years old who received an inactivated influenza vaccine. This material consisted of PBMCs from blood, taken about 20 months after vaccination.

As DNA, the CDR3 is TGTGCCAGCAGACCGGGACAGGGAATCAAGCGGGGCTCTGAAGCTTTCTTT. This translates into CASRPGQGIKRGSEAFF. The J gene is TRBJ1-1, the V gene TRBV2; 9 nucleotides align to TRBD1. V was clipped by 6 bases and J by 6 bases; unmatched bases: 17. The germline V gene encodes CDR1 SNHLY and CDR2 FYNNEI. CDR3 size: 17 residues.